These 3 T cell receptor beta chains came from one sample sequenced in a study of cytomegalovirus exposure and HLA in healthy donors. The study ran its PCR with 60 Vbeta and 13 Jbeta primers. Method: immunoSEQ multiplex PCR; TCRdb's copy keeps in-frame clones and lacks some. The profile shows some 89,000 clones, under 85% of them singletons. The sequencing input was PBMCs. The receptors here all came from a woman aged 40 to 55 in good health and CMV-seropositive.

The genes are TRBV25-1 and TRBJ2-2; 9 bases align to TRBD2. CDR3 length: 14 residues. Germline CDR1 is MGHDK and CDR2 is SYGVNS. V was pared by 11 bases and J by 5 bases, with 9 bases of the junction left unmatched. In DNA form, the CDR3 reads TGTGCCGGCCAGTCAAGCGGGAGGACCGGGGAGCTGTTTTTT. This codes for CAGQSSGRTGELFF.

J is TRBJ2-3 and V is TRBV11-3; D not resolved. V was clipped by 0 bases and J by 3 bases, with 7 bases between them. CDR3 length equals 14 residues. CDR1 SGHNT and CDR2 YENEEA come from the germline V gene. The CDR3 reads CASSLEARTDTQYF. The CDR3 DNA sequence: TGTGCCAGCAGCTTAGAGGCTCGAACAGATACGCAGTATTTT.

The chain combines TRBV6-1 with TRBJ2-3; D is possibly TRBD2 (6 bases). From germline, CDR1 is MNHNS and CDR2 SASEGT. V was trimmed by 4 bases and J by 1 base, leaving 24 bases between them. The CDR3 has 19 amino acids. The CDR3 reads CASSVTTAFSSARTDTQYF. Here the CDR3 DNA reads TGTGCCAGCAGTGTAACCACGGCCTTCTCTAGCGCCCGCACAGATACGCAGTATTTT.